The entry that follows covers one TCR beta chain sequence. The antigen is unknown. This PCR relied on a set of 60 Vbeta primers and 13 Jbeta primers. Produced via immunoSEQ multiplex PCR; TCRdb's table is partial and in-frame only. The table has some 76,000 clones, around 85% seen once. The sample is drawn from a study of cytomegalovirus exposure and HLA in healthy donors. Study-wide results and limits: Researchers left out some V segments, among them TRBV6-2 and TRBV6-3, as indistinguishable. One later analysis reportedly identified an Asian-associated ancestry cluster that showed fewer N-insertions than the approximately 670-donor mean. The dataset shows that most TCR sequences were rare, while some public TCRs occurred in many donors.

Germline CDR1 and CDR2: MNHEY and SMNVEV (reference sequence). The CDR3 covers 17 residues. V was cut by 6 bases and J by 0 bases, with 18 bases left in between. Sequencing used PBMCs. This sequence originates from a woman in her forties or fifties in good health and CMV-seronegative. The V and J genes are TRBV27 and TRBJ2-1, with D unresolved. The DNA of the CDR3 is TGTGCCAGCAGACTACAACTCTTTACGAGCTCCTACAATGAGCAGTTCTTC. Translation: CASRLQLFTSSYNEQFF.